Presented here are 9 T cell receptor beta chains from one specimen sequenced in a study of blood T cell repertoires in COVID-19. Produced via immunoSEQ multiplex PCR; TCRdb's table is partial and in-frame only. This sample has approximately 220,000 clones, with 81% found just once. Sequenced material: peripheral blood. Receptors originate from a woman older than 75 with acute or convalescent COVID-19.

Turning to this clone: The sample holds other DNA sequences that translate to the same CDR3. The rearrangement uses TRBV19 and TRBJ1-3; no reliable D call. CDR3 length: 14 residues. Germline V gene sequence: CDR1 LNHDA, CDR2 SQIVND (reference sequence). Trimming removed 1 base from V and 2 bases from J, with 6 bases in between. The CDR3 DNA reads as TGTGCCAGTAGTATAGCGTCTGCTGGAAACACCATATATTTT. Encoded protein: CASSIASAGNTIYF.

The chain couples TRBV19 to TRBJ1-2; D is perhaps TRBD1 (5 bases). The length of the CDR3 is 14 residues. Germline V gives CDR1 LNHDA, CDR2 SQIVND (reference sequence). V lost 5 bases and J lost 3, with 13 bases in between. CDR3 region: CASSRGTLDYGYTF. DNA for the CDR3: TGTGCCAGTAGTCGCGGGACCTTGGACTATGGCTACACCTTC.

The chain joins TRBV6-2 or TRBV6-3 to TRBJ1-6; D gene unclear. The CDR3 is 15 amino acids. Germline lookup yields CDR1 MNHEY and CDR2 SVGEGT. Trimming removed 6 bases at V and 8 bases at J, with 17 bases between. The chain's CDR3 is CASSIQRGSDSPLHF. In DNA, the CDR3 is TGTGCCAGCAGCATTCAACGCGGGTCGGATTCACCCCTCCACTTT.

The V call is TRBV5-4, the J call TRBJ2-5, with unresolved D. CDR1 is SGHNT and CDR2 is YYREEE in the germline V gene (reference sequence). There are 13 residues in the CDR3. V lost 5 bases and J 3 bases, leaving 11 bases between the germline ends. The DNA for the CDR3 is TGTGCCAGCAGGGTAGAGGATGAAGAGACCCAGTACTTC. The encoded protein is CASRVEDEETQYF.

This clone was observed once. J is TRBJ2-5 and V is TRBV4-1; 10 positions agree with TRBD1. V shed 1 base, J shed 0 bases, and the junction held 11 bases outside the gene matches. Germline V gene data show CDR1 as MGHRA and CDR2 as YSYEKL. This CDR3 contains 19 residues. The CDR3 protein is CASSQGRGTGATHQETQYF. CDR3 coding DNA: TGCGCCAGCAGCCAAGGGAGGGGGACAGGGGCCACCCACCAAGAGACCCAGTACTTC.

This clone came up a few times. The chain uses TRBV6-2 or TRBV6-3 and TRBJ1-2; D may be TRBD1 (5 bases). Trimming shortened V by 2 bases and J by 2 bases, and 15 bases separated the two germline ends. The CDR3 runs to 16 residues. CDR1 is MNHEY, CDR2 SVGEGT, per germline. The CDR3 region has the DNA TGTGCCAGCAGTTACGTGCAGGGTCGGACCAACTATGGCTACACCTTC. The encoded protein is CASSYVQGRTNYGYTF.

The rearrangement links TRBV5-4 to TRBJ1-2; TRBD1 matches 9 bases. Germline V gene data show CDR1 as SGHNT and CDR2 as YYREEE (reference sequence). The trim removed 4 bases at V and 4 bases at J, leaving 8 bases unmatched. The length of the CDR3 is 15 residues. The CDR3 coding sequence is TGTGCCAGCAGCCCACAACAGGGGGCGATCTATGGCTACACCTTC. This codes for CASSPQQGAIYGYTF.

Only one count was recorded for this clone. The chain joins TRBV2 to TRBJ2-5, with no clear D. CDR3 size: 11 residues. Trimming left V 5 bases short and J 5 bases short, with 6 bases between. Germline loops: CDR1 SNHLY, CDR2 FYNNEI. In DNA form, the CDR3 reads TGTGCCAGCAGTTTCCCTGAGACCCAGTACTTC. Protein product: CASSFPETQYF.

V is TRBV19 and J is TRBJ2-1; TRBD1 is a possible D gene (5 bases). Between the trimmed V and J ends, which lost 4 bases and 2 bases, there was a span of 18 bases. CDR1 and CDR2 (germline): LNHDA, SQIVND (reference sequence). The CDR3 sequence is 17 residues long. The DNA for the CDR3 is TGTGCCAGTAGTACCAGACAGATCATCCGCGCCTACAATGAGCAGTTCTTC. Its translation: CASSTRQIIRAYNEQFF. Filled out from reference TRBV19 and TRBJ2-1, the complete variable domain reads DGGITQSPKYLFRKEGQNVTLSCEQNLNHDAMYWYRQDPGQGLRLIYYSQIVNDFQKGDIAEGYSVSREKKESFPLTVTSAQKNPTAFYLCASSTRQIIRAYNEQFFGPGTRLTVL.